Described below is a single TCR beta chain sequence and its context. The CDR3 extends over 12 amino acids. Germline values: CDR1 SGHTA, CDR2 FQGNSA. Trimming took 8 bases from V and 16 from J, leaving 21 bases between them. This entry is derived from a study of T cell changes during pregnancy in multiple sclerosis. Sequencing used immunoSEQ multiplex PCR; TCRdb keeps in-frame clones, though not all of them. The profile shows tens of thousands of clones, about 86% of them singletons. The TCR was taken from a human donor whose cells served as feeder cells for cultures in a pregnancy study. The chain uses TRBV7-2 and TRBJ2-1; the D call may be TRBD1 or TRBD2 (5 bases each). Sequencing input: peripheral blood from another person, used as feeder cells. The CDR3 coding sequence is TGTGCCAGCCGAAAAACCCCGGGGCCCACCTTCTTC. This codes for CASRKTPGPTFF.